A few counts support the clone carrying this TCR beta chain. Antigen specificity is unknown. This record comes from a study of blood T cells in healthy people across ages. Notes on the study in general: Naive CD4+ cell counts and diversity both ran higher in long-lived than in aged donors.

Together with a sample-barcoded 5' primer, a J-beta primer mix was included in a second PCR lasting about 6 to 11 cycles. TCRdb fed the 5' RACE reads into MiXCR, producing one record per CDR3 protein. The profile shows roughly 1.9 million distinct CDR3 sequences, approximately 40% of them singletons. There are 14 residues in the CDR3. J was trimmed by 7 bases and V by 2 bases; bases with no gene match: 3. The material sequenced was blood. The receptor was derived from a human donor in good health. This sequence joins TRBV12-3 or TRBV12-4 and TRBJ1-2; 11 nucleotides agree with TRBD1. Written as DNA, the CDR3 is TGTGCCAGCAGTTTAATAGGACAGGGGGCTGGCTACACCTTC. Translation gives CASSLIGQGAGYTF.